A single sample gave rise to the 31 T cell receptor beta chains below, sequenced in a study of shared clonotypes between healthy human individuals. The repertoire was sequenced with immunoSEQ multiplex PCR; TCRdb's copy has only in-frame clones and lacks some. The top ten hold about 0.41% of the sample, which has approximately 2,300,000 clones, under 95% seen once. The source material was naive CD4+ T cells from PBMCs. Regarding subset: CD45RA+ positively selected. Source of these receptors: a young man in good health. Some clones in this sample may be carry-over from other donors' samples.

This chain joins TRBV28 and TRBJ1-5, with unresolved D. The CDR3 covers 15 residues. V shed 7 bases and J shed 0 bases, with 13 bases lying between them. The germline CDR1 and CDR2 sequences are MDHEN and SYDVKM. This chain's CDR3 is CASTPGWNSNQPQHF. The CDR3 nucleotides are TGTGCCAGCACCCCCGGGTGGAATAGCAATCAGCCCCAGCATTTT.

This clone was recorded once. The chain is built from TRBV29-1 and TRBJ1-2; D is possibly TRBD1 (6 bases). Germline values: CDR1 SQVTM, CDR2 ANQGSEA. Trimming took off 8 bases at V and 0 bases at J, with 13 bases between the two ends. The CDR3 consists of 13 residues. CDR3 sequence reads: CSSLTGSNYGYTF. CDR3 coding DNA: TGCAGCTCCCTGACAGGATCTAACTATGGCTACACCTTC.

This CDR3 is CASSLAGSGGTDTQYF. The CDR3 DNA reads TGTGCCAGCAGCTTGGCGGGTAGCGGGGGCACAGATACGCAGTATTTT. V is TRBV5-5 and J is TRBJ2-3; 8 bases are a match to TRBD2. The ends lost 0 bases at V and 1 base at J; junction bases unmatched: 4. CDR3 length: 16 residues. The germline gives CDR1 SGHKS, CDR2 YYEKEE (reference sequence).

The chain carries TRBV4-1 and TRBJ1-2; D not certain. This CDR3 region has 15 residues. With 0 bases removed from V and 2 bases from J, the gap between germline ends came to 10 bases. Germline CDR1 MGHRA, CDR2 YSYEKL. The CDR3 DNA reads TGCGCCAGCAGCCAAGATCATGGGTGGAACTATGGCTACACCTTC. It yields the protein CASSQDHGWNYGYTF.

V gene TRBV2 combines with J gene TRBJ2-3; 8 bases map to TRBD2. The CDR3 sequence is 15 residues long. After removal of 6 bases from V and 5 bases from J, the junction contained 10 bases not matched to a gene. Per the germline V gene, CDR1 is SNHLY and CDR2 is FYNNEI. CDR3 in DNA: TGTGCCAGCAGCCCATCTAGCGGGTTTGTAGATACGCAGTATTTT. Encoded protein: CASSPSSGFVDTQYF.

Here the CDR3 DNA reads TGTGCCAGCAGTTGGAACGGGATACAGCATTTT. The encoded protein is CASSWNGIQHF. The chain joins TRBV27 to TRBJ1-5; no clear D. Germline lookup yields CDR1 MNHEY and CDR2 SMNVEV (reference sequence). V lost 4 bases to trimming and J lost 13 bases, with 11 bases between them. This CDR3 comprises 11 residues.

V usage is TRBV5-1 and J usage is TRBJ2-3, with TRBD2 identical over 7 bases. This CDR3 has 16 residues. Germline loops: CDR1 SGHRS, CDR2 YFSETQ. V was pared by 2 bases and J by 7 bases, with 13 bases of the junction left unmatched. CDR3 loop: CASSFSGGSALNTQYF. The CDR3 coding sequence is TGCGCCAGCAGCTTTTCCGGCGGGAGCGCTCTGAATACGCAGTATTTT.

This clone was seen once. The chain links TRBV7-8 to TRBJ2-7, with 8 bases fitting TRBD1. Trimming took 1 base from V and 4 from J; bases not matched to a gene: 9. The V gene's germline CDR1 is SGHVS and CDR2 FQNEAQ. This CDR3 region has 16 residues. Written as DNA, the CDR3 is TGTGCCAGCAGCTTAGTTCGGTCAGGGGGCTTGTACGAGCAGTACTTC. Protein sequence: CASSLVRSGGLYEQYF.

With respect to this clone: Distinct nucleotide sequences in the sample also encode this CDR3. V is TRBV9 and J is TRBJ1-5; tentative D call: TRBD1 (5 bases). The germline gives CDR1 SGDLS, CDR2 YYNGEE. The CDR3 covers 15 residues. Trimming stripped 3 bases from V and 1 base from J, with 11 bases between. The CDR3 loop reads CASSASGTSNQPQHF. The CDR3 coding sequence is TGTGCCAGCAGCGCGAGCGGGACGAGCAATCAGCCCCAGCATTTT. Complete variable domain (other parts from reference TRBV9 and TRBJ1-5): DSGVTQTPKHLITATGQRVTLRCSPRSGDLSVYWYQQSLDQGLQFLIQYYNGEERAKGNILERFSAQQFPDLHSELNLSSLELGDSALYFCASSASGTSNQPQHFGDGTRLSIL.

The chain carries TRBV18 and TRBJ1-1; 7 bases are a match to TRBD1. The CDR3 covers 17 residues. From germline, CDR1 is KGHSH and CDR2 LQKENI. V shed 4 bases, J shed 5 bases, and the junction held 16 bases outside the gene matches. The CDR3, as DNA: TGTGCCAGCTCACGCCGCCGGGACAGCTTAGGGGGAACTGAAGCTTTCTTT. It translates to CASSRRRDSLGGTEAFF. Full variable domain (missing parts from reference TRBV18 and TRBJ1-1): NAGVMQNPRHLVRRRGQEARLRCSPMKGHSHVYWYRQLPEEGLKFMVYLQKENIIDESGMPKERFSAEFPKEGPSILRIQQVVRGDSAAYFCASSRRRDSLGGTEAFFGQGTRLTVV.

The V call is TRBV7-9, the J call TRBJ1-3, with D unclear. CDR3 length equals 14 residues. Trimming removed 0 bases at V and 3 bases at J, with 6 bases between. Germline lookup yields CDR1 SEHNR and CDR2 FQNEAQ (reference sequence). CDR3 bases: TGTGCCAGCAGCTTAGCAGGTCTTGGAAACACCATATATTTT. This encodes CASSLAGLGNTIYF.

The chain combines TRBV28 with TRBJ2-1; a possible D gene is TRBD2 (5 bases). Looked up from germline, CDR1 is MDHEN and CDR2 is SYDVKM. This CDR3 has 14 amino acids. Trimming took off 8 bases at V and 5 bases at J, with 16 bases between the two ends. The CDR3, as DNA: TGTGCCAGCCGAATCCCTGGGAGCGACAATGAGCAGTTCTTC. It specifies CASRIPGSDNEQFF.

The CDR3 is CASSLSGQGAKQYF. Here the CDR3 DNA reads TGTGCCAGCAGCTTATCGGGACAGGGGGCCAAGCAGTACTTC. The genes are TRBV13 and TRBJ2-7; 12 nucleotides agree with TRBD1. The trim removed 2 bases at V and 8 bases at J, leaving 4 bases unmatched. The CDR3 runs 14 residues. The V gene's germline CDR1 is PRHDT and CDR2 FYEKMQ (reference sequence).

The chain couples TRBV19 to TRBJ2-1, with 8 bases matching TRBD1. Germline lookup yields CDR1 LNHDA and CDR2 SQIVND (reference sequence). Trimming removed 4 bases from V and 4 bases from J; junction bases left unmatched: 9. The CDR3 has 16 amino acids. The CDR3 loop reads CASSTAGRGRYNEQFF. CDR3 sequence (DNA): TGTGCCAGTAGTACCGCCGGCAGGGGGCGGTACAATGAGCAGTTCTTC. Variable domain in full (rest from reference TRBV19 and TRBJ2-1): DGGITQSPKYLFRKEGQNVTLSCEQNLNHDAMYWYRQDPGQGLRLIYYSQIVNDFQKGDIAEGYSVSREKKESFPLTVTSAQKNPTAFYLCASSTAGRGRYNEQFFGPGTRLTVL.

The CDR3 here is CASSVTASGRWEQYF. CDR3 in DNA: TGTGCCAGCAGCGTGACGGCTAGCGGGAGGTGGGAGCAGTACTTC. The gene calls are TRBV9 and TRBJ2-7; TRBD2 matches at 11 bases. Germline assignment: CDR1 SGDLS and CDR2 YYNGEE. The junction had 8 bases not matched to a gene; V was cut back by 2 bases and J by 7 bases. There are 15 residues in the CDR3.

V gene TRBV5-6 combines with J gene TRBJ2-1, with D possibly matching TRBD1 (5 bases). V lost 2 bases and J 0 bases, leaving 12 bases between the germline ends. The CDR3 contains 16 residues. From germline, CDR1 is SGHDT and CDR2 YYEEEE. CDR3 sequence reads: CASSFLGQGSYNEQFF. In nucleotides, the CDR3 is TGTGCCAGCAGCTTCTTAGGGCAGGGCTCCTACAATGAGCAGTTCTTC.

This chain connects TRBV29-1 to TRBJ1-1; TRBD1 matches 7 bases. This CDR3 spans 13 amino acids. Germline-derived CDR1 and CDR2 are SQVTM and ANQGSEA. Trimming removed 7 bases from V and 5 bases from J; junction bases left unmatched: 10. Here the CDR3 reads CSAEETGRTEAFF. The CDR3 DNA follows: TGCAGCGCGGAAGAGACAGGGCGGACTGAAGCTTTCTTT.

This chain uses TRBV6-5 with TRBJ1-2; D may be TRBD1 (6 bases). Per germline, CDR1 MNHEY and CDR2 SVGAGI. The CDR3 length is 15 residues. Trimming removed 4 bases at V and 4 bases at J, with 16 bases between. This CDR3 reads CASSLARDTTYGYTF. The CDR3 coding sequence is TGTGCCAGCAGTTTAGCGCGGGACACCACCTATGGCTACACCTTC.

This clone showed up just a few times. This chain connects TRBV2 to TRBJ1-1; possibly TRBD1 for D (5 bases). Germline V lookup: CDR1 SNHLY, CDR2 FYNNEI. V was clipped by 6 bases and J by 0 bases, with 11 bases between them. The CDR3 is 14 amino acids. CDR3 region: CASSQKTVNTEAFF. The CDR3 DNA reads TGTGCCAGCAGCCAAAAGACAGTGAACACTGAAGCTTTCTTT.

CDR3 DNA sequence: TGTGCCAGCAGCTTAGGAGCGAGGGACAGGGCCTCCTACGAGCAGTACTTC. Amino acids: CASSLGARDRASYEQYF. V and J are TRBV7-9 and TRBJ2-7, with 9 bases lining up with TRBD1. V dropped 1 base and J dropped 0; count of bases not matched to a gene: 7. Germline loops: CDR1 SEHNR, CDR2 FQNEAQ (reference sequence). This CDR3 spans 17 amino acids.

The V call is TRBV9, the J call TRBJ2-1, with D tentatively TRBD1 (5 bases). The CDR3 covers 16 residues. Looked up from germline, CDR1 is SGDLS and CDR2 is YYNGEE. V was pared by 0 bases and J by 0 bases, with 10 bases between. In nucleotides, the CDR3 is TGTGCCAGCAGCGTAGCGGCAGGGTACTCCTACAATGAGCAGTTCTTC. As protein: CASSVAAGYSYNEQFF.

The rearrangement joins TRBV19 to TRBJ1-3; D unresolved. This CDR3 spans 14 amino acids. Trimming removed 6 bases from V and 0 bases from J, with 9 bases in between. Germline values: CDR1 LNHDA, CDR2 SQIVND (reference sequence). The CDR3 loop reads CASRLTRSGNTIYF. CDR3 nucleotides: TGTGCCAGTAGATTGACGCGCTCTGGAAACACCATATATTTT.

In its sample, this clone was seen once. This chain links TRBV28 with TRBJ1-2; no clear D gene. V was shortened by 8 bases and J by 8 bases, with 18 bases between the two germline ends. This CDR3 region has 13 residues. Germline CDR1 MDHEN, CDR2 SYDVKM. The CDR3 region is CASQNFGIGGYTF. DNA of the CDR3: TGTGCCAGCCAAAACTTCGGGATCGGGGGCTACACCTTC.

CDR3 loop: CVTVRRNYGYTF. In nucleotides, the CDR3 is TGTGTCACGGTCCGGAGAAACTATGGCTACACCTTC. The chain carries TRBV28 and TRBJ1-2; D is ambiguous. The CDR3 contains 12 residues. Germline V gene sequence: CDR1 MDHEN, CDR2 SYDVKM.

This clone was found a few times. The V call is TRBV6-5, the J call TRBJ1-1, with D perhaps TRBD1 (5 bases). The CDR3 sequence is 14 residues long. V lost 5 bases to trimming and J lost 8 bases, with 18 bases between them. Per the germline V gene, CDR1 is MNHEY and CDR2 is SVGAGI. Here the CDR3 reads CASSTLTGPREAFF. The CDR3 nucleotides are TGTGCCAGCAGTACCCTCACAGGACCCCGGGAAGCTTTCTTT.

The chain employs TRBV5-4 and TRBJ2-1, with D uncertain. This CDR3 has 11 residues. The ends were cut back, 3 bases at V and 9 bases at J, with 7 bases in the middle. Germline CDR1 SGHNT, CDR2 YYREEE (reference sequence). The CDR3, as DNA: TGTGCCAGCAGCTACTCGGGTGAGCAGTTCTTC. Residues: CASSYSGEQFF.

V and J are TRBV5-1 and TRBJ2-7, with 8 nucleotides matching TRBD1. The CDR3 covers 16 residues. Unmatched junction bases numbered 8, after V lost 1 base and J lost 2 bases. CDR1 is SGHRS and CDR2 is YFSETQ in the germline V gene. The CDR3 loop reads CASSLPGQGQTYEQYF. CDR3 DNA sequence: TGCGCCAGCAGCTTGCCCGGACAGGGCCAGACCTACGAGCAGTACTTC.

The J gene is TRBJ2-3, the V gene TRBV18, with a tentative D call TRBD1 (5 bases). Per the germline V gene, CDR1 is KGHSH and CDR2 is LQKENI. There are 14 residues in the CDR3. V lost 2 bases and J 3 bases, leaving 9 bases between the germline ends. The CDR3 is CASSPTDTTDTQYF. The CDR3 bases are TGTGCCAGCTCACCAACGGACACGACAGATACGCAGTATTTT. Based on the CDR3 plus reference TRBV18 and TRBJ2-3, the full variable domain is NAGVMQNPRHLVRRRGQEARLRCSPMKGHSHVYWYRQLPEEGLKFMVYLQKENIIDESGMPKERFSAEFPKEGPSILRIQQVVRGDSAAYFCASSPTDTTDTQYFGPGTRLTVL.

This sequence joins TRBV6-1 and TRBJ1-5; D remains ambiguous. Germline lookup yields CDR1 MNHNS and CDR2 SASEGT. V was clipped by 4 bases and J by 5 bases, with 21 bases between them. CDR3 length: 17 amino acids. For the CDR3, the DNA is TGTGCCAGCAGTGTTGTCCCCGGGCCCGTTCGGGATCAGCCCCAGCATTTT. Translation: CASSVVPGPVRDQPQHF.

The J gene is TRBJ2-7, the V gene TRBV7-8; no definite D call. The CDR3 runs 12 residues. Germline values: CDR1 SGHVS, CDR2 FQNEAQ. V lost 1 base and J 1 base, leaving 2 bases between the germline ends. The CDR3 reads CASSLVSYEQYF. Written as DNA, the CDR3 is TGTGCCAGCAGCTTAGTTTCCTACGAGCAGTACTTC.

The chain has TRBV6-1 and TRBJ2-1, with 7 bases that match TRBD1. With 8 bases clipped from V and 0 bases from J, the junction kept 4 bases outside the gene matches. Germline values: CDR1 MNHNS, CDR2 SASEGT. The CDR3 runs 14 residues. The CDR3 protein is CASDRAISYNEQFF. The CDR3 nucleotides read TGTGCCAGCGACAGGGCCATCTCCTACAATGAGCAGTTCTTC.